A single sample is the source of the 25 T cell receptor beta chains below, sequenced in a study of CD8+ T cells in alopecia areata. Extraction and reverse transcription of RNA yielded cDNA as the sequencing template. Sequenced by immunoSEQ multiplex PCR; TCRdb stores in-frame clones only, minus some. The sample contains roughly 8,000 clones, about two thirds of which appear only once. For a few patients, CD4+ cells were sorted into CD25+CD127- cells. Specimen: CD4+ Tregs sorted from blood. The origin of the receptors is a human donor with alopecia areata.

This clone came up a few times. This sequence joins TRBV29-1 and TRBJ2-2; D might be TRBD2 (6 bases). V was clipped by 4 bases and J by 5 bases, with 14 bases between them. The CDR3 is made up of 14 amino acids. Germline V gene lookup returns CDR1 SQVTM and CDR2 ANQGSEA. This chain's CDR3 is CSVVGTWATGELFF. Written as DNA, the CDR3 is TGCAGCGTTGTGGGGACTTGGGCTACCGGGGAGCTGTTTTTT.

This clone was found a few times. The chain combines TRBV7-8 with TRBJ2-3, with D tentatively TRBD1 (6 bases). Germline V gives CDR1 SGHVS, CDR2 FQNEAQ. The CDR3 consists of 14 residues. The V end was cut by 6 bases, the J end by 0 bases, with 10 bases between. In DNA, the CDR3 is TGTGCCAGCAGATTTGGACAGAGCACAGATACGCAGTATTTT. Protein sequence: CASRFGQSTDTQYF.

This clone appeared a few times. The chain has TRBV5-1 and TRBJ1-1; TRBD1 aligns across 7 bases. CDR1 is SGHRS and CDR2 is YFSETQ in the germline V gene. The CDR3 contains 14 residues. J was trimmed by 5 bases and V by 0 bases; bases with no gene match: 4. The chain's CDR3 is CASSLAGTVTEAFF. The CDR3 DNA is TGCGCCAGCAGCTTGGCCGGGACAGTAACTGAAGCTTTCTTT.

This chain connects TRBV5-1 to TRBJ2-5; TRBD1 or TRBD2 may be the D gene (5 bases each). The end of the DNA is better explained by TRBJ2-7, so the J call may be wrong. The CDR3 loop spans 12 amino acids. Germline CDR1 reads SGHRS; CDR2 reads YFSETQ. CDR3 DNA sequence: TGCGCCAGCTGGGACGGAGGCTACGAGCAGTACTTC. It specifies CASWDGGYEQYF.

The rearrangement joins TRBV27 to TRBJ2-3; a weak D match, TRBD2 (7 bases). This CDR3 contains 14 residues. The V gene's germline CDR1 is MNHEY and CDR2 SMNVEV (reference sequence). The V and J ends lost 8 bases and 8 bases respectively, with 20 bases between them. CDR3 DNA: TGTGCCAGCTCATTTAGGGGGGGGATAGGTACGCAGTATTTT. It specifies CASSFRGGIGTQYF.

The chain joins TRBV11-1 to TRBJ2-7; D may be TRBD1 or TRBD2 (5 bases each). The CDR3 has 14 amino acids. The germline V gene encodes CDR1 SGHAT and CDR2 FQDESV (reference sequence). V lost 4 bases and J lost 1, with 11 bases in between. CDR3 nucleotide sequence: TGTGCCAGCAGCTACCGGGACGGATCCTACGAGCAGTACTTC. This sequence encodes CASSYRDGSYEQYF.

V is TRBV27 and J is TRBJ2-5; D call uncertain. V lost 6 bases and J 2 bases, leaving 16 bases between the germline ends. Germline CDR1 MNHEY, CDR2 SMNVEV (reference sequence). The length of the CDR3 is 15 residues. The CDR3 reads CASSPTAWSQETQYF. The CDR3 coding sequence is TGTGCCAGCAGCCCAACCGCATGGAGTCAAGAGACCCAGTACTTC.

J is TRBJ1-2 and V is TRBV28; D is unresolved. This CDR3 has 12 residues. Germline CDR1 and CDR2: MDHEN and SYDVKM. Trimming shortened V by 1 base and J by 7 bases, and 7 bases separated the two germline ends. The CDR3 is CASSLLGTGYTF. The CDR3 region has the DNA TGTGCCAGCAGTTTATTGGGCACTGGCTACACCTTC.

The gene calls are TRBV5-4 and TRBJ2-1; D assignment may be TRBD1 or TRBD2 (5 bases each). The V gene's germline CDR1 is SGHNT and CDR2 YYREEE (reference sequence). CDR3 size: 16 residues. V dropped 5 bases and J dropped 0 bases, with 15 bases sitting between them. The CDR3 protein is CASSPGTPSSYNEQFF. The CDR3 DNA is TGTGCCAGCAGTCCCGGGACGCCGAGCTCCTACAATGAGCAGTTCTTC.

This clone was seen more than once but under ten times. The chain uses TRBV7-2 and TRBJ2-3; no reliable D call. With 1 base removed from V and 4 bases from J, the gap between germline ends came to 6 bases. This CDR3 has 13 amino acids. CDR1 and CDR2 (germline): SGHTA, FQGNSA. The CDR3 reads CASSLVISDTQYF. CDR3 nucleotide sequence: TGTGCCAGCAGCTTAGTAATTTCAGATACGCAGTATTTT.

The chain has TRBV5-4 and TRBJ1-2; TRBD1 matches 7 bases. The CDR3 length is 15 residues. The germline V gene encodes CDR1 SGHNT and CDR2 YYREEE (reference sequence). With 2 bases clipped from V and 2 bases from J, the junction kept 6 bases outside the gene matches. The CDR3 spells CASSFDRAANYGYTF. The CDR3 DNA reads TGTGCCAGCAGCTTCGACAGGGCAGCAAACTATGGCTACACCTTC. Variable domain in full (rest from reference TRBV5-4 and TRBJ1-2): ETGVTQSPTHLIKTRGQQVTLRCSSQSGHNTVSWYQQALGQGPQFIFQYYREEENGRGNFPPRFSGLQFPNYSSELNVNALELDDSALYLCASSFDRAANYGYTFGSGTRLTVV.

This chain joins TRBV28 and TRBJ2-7, with D maybe TRBD2 (6 bases). Germline values: CDR1 MDHEN, CDR2 SYDVKM. V lost 5 bases to trimming and J lost 0 bases, with 14 bases between them. CDR3 length: 15 residues. CDR3 amino acids: CASSRGTRSSYEQYF. CDR3 DNA: TGTGCCAGCAGTCGAGGGACTCGCAGCTCCTACGAGCAGTACTTC.

This clone was observed a single time. V gene TRBV7-9 combines with J gene TRBJ2-1, with 9 bases identical to TRBD2. The length of the CDR3 is 19 residues. Germline CDR1 reads SEHNR; CDR2 reads FQNEAQ (reference sequence). The V and J ends lost 1 base and 3 bases, in that order; junction bases with no gene match: 13. The CDR3 DNA follows: TGTGCCAGCAGCTTAGGCTTGGTTAGCGGGAGCTTGGTCTACAATGAGCAGTTCTTC. Amino acid sequence: CASSLGLVSGSLVYNEQFF.

The V call is TRBV6-5, the J call TRBJ1-5; D gene ambiguous. The CDR3 runs 15 residues. The V end lost 0 bases, the J end lost 3 bases, and 9 bases lay between the germline ends. Germline values: CDR1 MNHEY, CDR2 SVGAGI. The CDR3 nucleotides read TGTGCCAGCAGTTACTCTGGACGGCACAATCAGCCCCAGCATTTT. It codes for CASSYSGRHNQPQHF.

This clone was seen only a few times. The V call is TRBV5-1, the J call TRBJ2-1; 9 positions agree with TRBD2. Germline lookup yields CDR1 SGHRS and CDR2 YFSETQ. The ends lost 1 base at V and 7 bases at J; junction bases unmatched: 9. This CDR3 contains 16 residues. DNA of the CDR3: TGCGCCAGCAGCTTGCTCGGCGGGAGGGCAGAAAATGAGCAGTTCTTC. Residues: CASSLLGGRAENEQFF.

This sequence joins TRBV9 and TRBJ2-5; D remains unclear. V dropped 0 bases and J dropped 6 bases, with 12 bases sitting between them. The germline V gene has CDR1 SGDLS and CDR2 YYNGEE. This CDR3 is built from 14 residues. The CDR3 sequence: CASSVGKGRQTQYF. In DNA, the CDR3 is TGTGCCAGCAGCGTAGGGAAAGGAAGGCAGACCCAGTACTTC.

The chain combines TRBV27 with TRBJ2-3; 10 nucleotides match TRBD2. V was pared by 6 bases and J by 4 bases, with 4 bases of the junction left unmatched. This CDR3 comprises 14 residues. CDR1 and CDR2 (germline): MNHEY, SMNVEV (reference sequence). CDR3 DNA: TGTGCCAGCAGACTAGCGGGACGGGCAGATACGCAGTATTTT. Its protein product is CASRLAGRADTQYF.

V is TRBV6-1 and J is TRBJ1-2; a possible D gene is TRBD1 (5 bases). Germline CDR1 and CDR2: MNHNS and SASEGT. Between the trimmed V and J ends, which lost 5 bases and 8 bases, there was a span of 21 bases. The length of the CDR3 is 15 residues. The CDR3 sequence: CASSRGRQPLEGYTF. The CDR3 nucleotides read TGTGCCAGCAGTCGAGGACGACAGCCTCTGGAAGGCTACACCTTC.

This sequence joins TRBV5-1 and TRBJ2-3, with D perhaps TRBD2 (6 bases). Germline V lookup: CDR1 SGHRS, CDR2 YFSETQ. This CDR3 comprises 15 residues. V was pared by 7 bases and J by 8 bases, with 23 bases between. CDR3 loop: CASGGESPSQVTQYF. The CDR3 nucleotides read TGCGCCAGCGGCGGGGAGAGTCCGTCACAGGTTACGCAGTATTTT.

This clone was found a few times. The genes are TRBV5-6 and TRBJ2-5; no definite D call. CDR1 is SGHDT and CDR2 is YYEEEE in the germline V gene. Trimming shortened V by 0 bases and J by 0 bases, and 9 bases separated the two germline ends. CDR3 size: 15 residues. CDR3 coding DNA: TGTGCCAGCAGCTTGGACACCAGGAACCAAGAGACCCAGTACTTC. As protein: CASSLDTRNQETQYF.

J is TRBJ2-1 and V is TRBV4-2, with 11 bases fitting TRBD2. Germline V CDR1 and CDR2: LGHNA, YNFKEQ. V dropped 6 bases and J dropped 5; count of bases not matched to a gene: 6. The CDR3 loop spans 15 amino acids. CDR3 protein: CASRASGRFHNEQFF. CDR3 bases: TGTGCCAGCAGGGCTAGCGGGAGGTTCCACAATGAGCAGTTCTTC.

This chain uses TRBV20-1 with TRBJ2-5; D is unresolved. Per germline, CDR1 DFQATT and CDR2 SNEGSKA (reference sequence). CDR3 length: 10 amino acids. V shed 3 bases and J shed 11 bases, with 10 bases lying between them. The CDR3 DNA follows: TGCAGTGCTAGGGGTCGTGGGCAGTACTTC. Translating it yields CSARGRGQYF.

The rearrangement links TRBV5-1 to TRBJ2-7; TRBD1 agrees at 7 bases. Germline V gene data show CDR1 as SGHRS and CDR2 as YFSETQ. This CDR3 has 15 amino acids. Trimming removed 1 base from V and 5 bases from J; junction bases left unmatched: 9. The CDR3 coding sequence is TGCGCCAGCAGCTTGCGGGGACAGATCGGGGACGAGCAGTACTTC. It codes for CASSLRGQIGDEQYF. The full variable domain, rest sourced from reference TRBV5-1 and TRBJ2-7, is KAGVTQTPRYLIKTRGQQVTLSCSPISGHRSVSWYQQTPGQGLQFLFEYFSETQRNKGNFPGRFSGRQFSNSRSEMNVSTLELGDSALYLCASSLRGQIGDEQYFGPGTRLTVT.

The chain has TRBV27 and TRBJ2-7; 9 nucleotides line up with TRBD1. In germline, CDR1 is MNHEY, CDR2 SMNVEV (reference sequence). The trim removed 6 bases at V and 5 bases at J, leaving 5 bases unmatched. The CDR3 has 13 amino acids. The CDR3 here is CASSRDRVHEQYF. The CDR3, as DNA: TGTGCCAGCAGCAGGGACAGGGTCCACGAGCAGTACTTC.

This chain connects TRBV5-1 to TRBJ1-2; maybe TRBD1 (5 bases). The CDR3 runs 15 residues. V was trimmed by 0 bases and J by 5 bases, leaving 14 bases between them. Germline-derived CDR1 and CDR2 are SGHRS and YFSETQ. CDR3 DNA sequence: TGCGCCAGCAGCTTGGCTACAGGTTCTGCTTATGGCTACACCTTC. Translating it yields CASSLATGSAYGYTF.